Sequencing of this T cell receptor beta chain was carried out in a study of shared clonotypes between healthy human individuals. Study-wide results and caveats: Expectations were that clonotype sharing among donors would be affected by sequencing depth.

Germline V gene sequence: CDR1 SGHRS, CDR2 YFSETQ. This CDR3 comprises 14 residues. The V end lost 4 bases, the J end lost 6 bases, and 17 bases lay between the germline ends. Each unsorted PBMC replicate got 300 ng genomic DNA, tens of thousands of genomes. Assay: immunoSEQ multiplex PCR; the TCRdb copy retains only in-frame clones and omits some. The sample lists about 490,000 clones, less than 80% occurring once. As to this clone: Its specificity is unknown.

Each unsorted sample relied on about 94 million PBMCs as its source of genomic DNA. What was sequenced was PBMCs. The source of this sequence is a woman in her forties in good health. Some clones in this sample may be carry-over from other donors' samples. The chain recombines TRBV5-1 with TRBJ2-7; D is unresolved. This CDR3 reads CASSLRQLTGEQYF. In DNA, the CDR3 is TGCGCCAGCAGCCTCCGACAACTGACCGGCGAGCAGTACTTC.